These T cell receptor beta chains were read from a single sample in a study of CD8 T cells in ankylosing spondylitis. TCRdb ran MiXCR on the 5' RACE reads and lists one entry per CDR3 protein. Of hundreds of thousands of distinct CDR3 sequences in the sample, about 10% were seen once. Sequencing used blood, either unsorted or a sorted T cell fraction (not recorded which). These receptors all come from a male donor with ankylosing spondylitis or in good health (not recorded which). Each CDR3 is given with its conserved first and last residue. The D gene is left open where the match is weak. For some rows the clone size is stated as once, few or many, or as a class when expanded; others skip it.

V	D	size	J	CDR3	DNA
TRBV4-2	TRBD2	many	TRBJ2-7	CASSPGGTAYEQYF	TGTGCCAGCAGCCCCGGGGGGACGGCCTACGAGCAGTACTTC
TRBV12-3/TRBV12-4	-	-	TRBJ2-4	CASRATGRGAKNIQYF	TGTGCCAGCAGGGCGACAGGGAGGGGGGCCAAAAACATTCAGTACTTC
TRBV9	-	few	TRBJ2-1	CASSATTGEGNEQFF	TGTGCCAGCAGCGCTACGACAGGGGAGGGCAATGAGCAGTTCTTC
TRBV20-1	TRBD2	-	TRBJ2-1	CSARVGLAGGTYNEQFF	TGCAGTGCTAGAGTGGGACTAGCGGGGGGGACCTACAATGAGCAGTTCTTC
TRBV6-5	-	many	TRBJ1-2	CASSYDRYSNYGYTF	TGTGCCAGCAGTTATGACAGATATTCTAACTATGGCTACACCTTC
TRBV11-2	-	few	TRBJ2-1	CASSFSVRGNEQFF	TGTGCCAGCAGCTTTTCGGTGCGGGGCAATGAGCAGTTCTTC
TRBV5-6	-	many	TRBJ1-5	CASSLEGDAQHF	TGTGCCAGCAGCTTGGAGGGGGATGCCCAGCATTTT
TRBV12-3/TRBV12-4	-	many	TRBJ1-1	CASSSGSLMAVHTEAFF	TGTGCCAGCAGTTCCGGGAGTTTGATGGCAGTACACACTGAAGCTTTCTTT
TRBV6-5	-	once	TRBJ2-1	CASSYSLSANEQFF	TGTGCCAGCAGTTACTCACTCTCCGCCAATGAGCAGTTCTTC
TRBV5-1	TRBD2	-	TRBJ2-4	CASRNLAGGQNIQYF	TGCGCCAGCAGAAATCTAGCGGGGGGGCAAAACATTCAGTACTTC
TRBV5-1	TRBD1	many	TRBJ2-2	CASSLAAGGSGELFF	TGCGCCAGCAGCTTGGCGGCAGGGGGATCCGGGGAGCTGTTTTTT
TRBV7-2	-	many	TRBJ2-5	CASSFGPQEQETQYF	TGTGCCAGCAGCTTTGGCCCCCAGGAACAAGAGACCCAGTACTTC
TRBV15	-	many	TRBJ2-2	CATSSLPREETGELFF	TGTGCCACCAGCAGTTTACCCAGGGAGGAGACCGGGGAGCTGTTTTTT
TRBV19	-	many	TRBJ2-3	CASTAPGTSTDTQYF	TGTGCCAGTACCGCGCCCGGGACTAGCACAGATACGCAGTATTTT
TRBV3-1	-	many	TRBJ2-7	CASSLEWSEQYF	TGTGCCAGCAGCCTAGAATGGAGCGAGCAGTACTTC
TRBV5-1	-	many	TRBJ2-5	CASSLGDKYNQETQYF	TGCGCCAGCAGCTTGGGGGACAAATATAACCAAGAGACCCAGTACTTC
TRBV7-8	-	many	TRBJ2-7	CASRATGTLLVEQYF	TGTGCCAGCAGGGCTACCGGGACACTGCTTGTGGAGCAGTACTTC
TRBV14	TRBD2	few	TRBJ2-1	CASSHRTSGMVHEQFF	TGTGCCAGCAGCCACCGGACTAGCGGGATGGTCCATGAGCAGTTCTTC
TRBV18	-	many	TRBJ2-3	CASSPSGLPGGDTQYF	TGTGCCAGCTCACCATCGGGACTCCCTGGGGGAGATACGCAGTATTTT
TRBV3-1	-	-	TRBJ2-1	CASSKEGGASYNEQFF	TGTGCCAGCAGCAAAGAGGGCGGGGCCTCCTACAATGAGCAGTTCTTC
TRBV6-1	-	many	TRBJ1-4	CAAGGTGDEKLFF	TGTGCCGCGGGGGGAACGGGAGATGAAAAACTGTTTTTT
TRBV12-3/TRBV12-4	-	many	TRBJ2-2	CASGVQGRTGELFF	TGTGCCAGCGGTGTACAGGGACGGACCGGGGAGCTGTTTTTT
TRBV5-1	-	many	TRBJ1-5	CASSFLGRYSNQPQHF	TGCGCCAGCAGCTTCCTTGGCCGGTATAGCAATCAGCCCCAGCATTTT
TRBV2	-	many	TRBJ1-1	CASMSRDTGNTEAFF	TGTGCCAGCATGAGTAGAGATACAGGGAACACTGAAGCTTTCTTT
TRBV14	TRBD1	few	TRBJ2-7	CASSPLPGQGSYEQYF	TGTGCCAGCAGCCCCCTGCCGGGACAGGGGTCCTACGAGCAGTACTTC
TRBV12-5	TRBD2	-	TRBJ2-1	CASGLPSGDYNEQFF	TGTGCTAGTGGTTTGCCCAGCGGGGACTACAATGAGCAGTTCTTC
TRBV20-1	TRBD1	many	TRBJ1-1	CSASTGGGTEAFF	TGCAGTGCGTCGACAGGGGGCGGCACTGAAGCTTTCTTT
TRBV28	TRBD1	many	TRBJ2-7	CASSLAGGNFEQYF	TGTGCCAGCAGTTTAGCAGGGGGTAATTTCGAGCAGTACTTC
TRBV20-1	TRBD2	many	TRBJ2-7	CSARASGGITTYEQYF	TGCAGTGCTAGAGCTAGCGGGGGGATAACCACCTACGAGCAGTACTTC
TRBV2	-	-	TRBJ2-6	CASSAGFRANVLTF	TGTGCCAGCAGTGCAGGGTTCAGGGCCAACGTCCTGACTTTC
TRBV10-3	-	many	TRBJ1-1	CAITQGTSGPEAFF	TGTGCCATCACCCAAGGGACAAGTGGACCTGAAGCTTTCTTT
TRBV12-3/TRBV12-4	-	many	TRBJ1-5	CASSLVGGWNQPQHF	TGTGCCAGCAGTTTAGTGGGGGGGTGGAATCAGCCCCAGCATTTT
TRBV5-5	TRBD2	-	TRBJ2-7	CASTLGGEQYF	TGTGCCAGCACCCTGGGGGGGGAGCAGTACTTC
TRBV6-1	TRBD1	few	TRBJ2-7	CASRRTGGVLSYEQYF	TGTGCCAGCAGGAGGACAGGGGGCGTGCTATCCTACGAGCAGTACTTC
TRBV5-1	TRBD1	once	TRBJ2-3	CASSSAPGQGTLTDTQYF	TGCGCCAGCAGCTCGGCACCGGGACAGGGGACGCTCACAGATACGCAGTATTTT
TRBV20-1	-	many	TRBJ2-2	CSASSPRGNGELFF	TGCAGTGCTAGCTCCCCCAGGGGAAACGGGGAGCTGTTTTTT
TRBV12-3/TRBV12-4	TRBD1	-	TRBJ2-5	CASSPWTGKETQYF	TGTGCCAGCAGTCCCTGGACAGGAAAAGAGACCCAGTACTTC
TRBV7-2	-	-	TRBJ1-6	CASSPKTGDGSPLHF	TGTGCCAGCAGCCCCAAGACGGGGGACGGGTCACCCCTCCACTTT
TRBV4-2	-	many	TRBJ1-6	CASSQEVSNNSPLHF	TGTGCCAGCAGCCAAGAAGTGAGCAATAATTCACCCCTCCACTTT
TRBV19	-	-	TRBJ1-1	CASSSPGTVNTEAFF	TGTGCCAGTAGTTCTCCCGGGACGGTGAACACTGAAGCTTTCTTT
TRBV6-5	-	-	TRBJ1-5	CASSYRHNQPQHF	TGTGCCAGCAGTTACAGGCACAATCAGCCCCAGCATTTT
TRBV2	-	-	TRBJ2-3	CASSEALEDTQYF	TGTGCCAGCAGTGAGGCCCTTGAGGATACGCAGTATTTT
TRBV7-8	-	many	TRBJ1-4	CASSLMGSENEKLFF	TGTGCCAGCAGTTTAATGGGCAGCGAAAATGAAAAACTGTTTTTT
TRBV6-1	-	many	TRBJ1-3	CASSAGAAGNTIYF	TGTGCCAGCAGTGCGGGGGCAGCTGGAAACACCATATATTTT
TRBV24-1	TRBD1	few	TRBJ2-7	CATSDPRDRAYEQYF	TGTGCCACCAGTGATCCCCGGGACAGGGCTTACGAGCAGTACTTC